This entry features one T cell receptor beta chain sequence. Its target is unknown. Germline-derived CDR1 and CDR2 are SEHNR and FQNEAQ (reference sequence). Trimming cost V 0 bases and J 2 bases; bases outside gene matches: 9. The CDR3 totals 18 residues. This record comes from a study of T cell responses to AZD1222 COVID-19 vaccine. Study-level findings and limits: It was only after the peak T cell response that any repertoires were sampled. The donor group comprised mostly white British people and more females; the analysis possibly underestimated clonal diversity. A rise in Spike-specific TCR breadth and depth followed two AZD1222 doses.

Data came from immunoSEQ multiplex PCR; TCRdb stores just in-frame clones and leaves some out. The sample carries about 130,000 clones, roughly 90% recorded once. Whether given at about 4 or about 12 weeks, second doses were pooled. The receptor's source is an adult who received the AZD1222 COVID-19 vaccine. This chain joins TRBV7-9 and TRBJ2-3, with 9 bases identical to TRBD2. The sample consisted of peripheral blood, taken 28 days after the second AZD1222 dose. The CDR3 region has the DNA TGTGCCAGCAGCTTAGCGAGTGTGGGACTAGCCCTCACAGATACGCAGTATTTT. Encoded protein: CASSLASVGLALTDTQYF.